The next 29 T cell receptor beta chains were all read from a single sample in a study of blood T cells in healthy people across ages. The second PCR ran about 6 to 11 cycles with a sample-barcoded 5' primer and J-beta primers. TCRdb re-called the 5' RACE reads with MiXCR, one entry per CDR3 protein. The data contain approximately 1.5 million distinct CDR3 sequences, 42% of them seen just once; the ten biggest clones take up about 4%. The sequenced sample consisted of blood. These receptors were taken from a woman aged 18-29 years in good health.

This clonotype was detected only once. The V gene is TRBV6-1, the J gene TRBJ2-2, with D tentatively TRBD2 (6 bases). The ends were cut back, 10 bases at V and 7 bases at J, with 22 bases in the middle. Looked up from germline, CDR1 is MNHNS and CDR2 is SASEGT. The CDR3 is 15 residues long. CDR3 amino acids: CATLDRGIMIGELFF. DNA for the CDR3: TGTGCCACGCTGGACCGGGGGATCATGATCGGGGAGCTGTTTTTT.

The V call is TRBV29-1, the J call TRBJ1-2; no clear D gene. Germline CDR1 and CDR2: SQVTM and ANQGSEA. This CDR3 is 12 amino acids long. The V and J ends lost 5 bases and 3 bases respectively, with 10 bases between them. The CDR3 DNA sequence: TGCAGCGTTACCGGGTCTTACTATGGCTACACCTTC. Its protein is CSVTGSYYGYTF.

The table lists this clonotype with a few counts. The genes are TRBV29-1 and TRBJ2-1, with 8 bases fitting TRBD1. The CDR3 loop spans 14 amino acids. Germline V gene data show CDR1 as SQVTM and CDR2 as ANQGSEA. After removal of 2 bases from V and 2 bases from J, the junction contained 2 bases not matched to a gene. The CDR3 nucleotides read TGCAGCGTTGAAACAGGGGGTCCCTACAATGAGCAGTTCTTC. Translating it yields CSVETGGPYNEQFF.

This chain links TRBV2 with TRBJ1-2; tentatively, D is TRBD1 (6 bases). Germline-derived CDR1 and CDR2 are SNHLY and FYNNEI. The CDR3 covers 14 residues. This CDR3 is CVTQEGGGNYGYTF. The DNA for the CDR3 is TGTGTCACTCAAGAAGGGGGGGGGAACTATGGCTACACCTTC.

At least ten counts were recorded for this clonotype. In nucleotides, the CDR3 is TGCAGCGTTGGGACAGGGAACACTGAAGCTTTCTTT. It is translated as CSVGTGNTEAFF. The chain uses TRBV29-1 and TRBJ1-1; 7 bases map to TRBD1. Trimming cost V 4 bases and J 1 base; bases outside gene matches: 0. The CDR3 runs to 12 residues. Germline-derived CDR1 and CDR2 are SQVTM and ANQGSEA.

The rearrangement joins TRBV11-2 to TRBJ2-7; possibly TRBD2 for D (6 bases). V dropped 1 base and J dropped 1 base, with 17 bases sitting between them. The CDR3 covers 17 residues. Germline loops: CDR1 SGHAT, CDR2 FQNNGV. The CDR3 coding sequence is TGTGCCAGCAGCTTAGTTCAAATGGAGGGCCAATCCTACGAGCAGTACTTC. This codes for CASSLVQMEGQSYEQYF.

The V call is TRBV29-1, the J call TRBJ2-1; 11 nucleotides align to TRBD2. Germline V gene data show CDR1 as SQVTM and CDR2 as ANQGSEA. This CDR3 is built from 19 residues. The V gene end was trimmed by 6 bases and the J gene end by 4 bases; junction bases not matched to a gene: 20. The CDR3 nucleotides are TGCAGCGTATTGCAGAGGGAGATCAGAGGGACTAGCGGTTACAATGAGCAGTTCTTC. Protein: CSVLQREIRGTSGYNEQFF.

The chain carries TRBV27 and TRBJ2-7, with D perhaps TRBD2 (5 bases). Germline loops: CDR1 MNHEY, CDR2 SMNVEV (reference sequence). V was shortened by 5 bases and J by 6 bases, with 17 bases between the two germline ends. The CDR3 spans 14 residues. The CDR3 DNA reads TGTGCCAGCAGTGCCTTTAGCGTTACCGCCGAGCAGTACTTC. This encodes CASSAFSVTAEQYF.

The rearrangement joins TRBV29-1 to TRBJ2-1, with 7 positions matching TRBD2. Looked up from germline, CDR1 is SQVTM and CDR2 is ANQGSEA. The junction had 9 bases not matched to a gene; V was cut back by 1 base and J by 12 bases. This CDR3 has 13 amino acids. Here the CDR3 reads CSVEAGGPSRQFF. The DNA for the CDR3 is TGCAGCGTTGAAGCGGGAGGCCCAAGTCGGCAGTTCTTC.

The chain has TRBV27 and TRBJ2-5; 8 nucleotides agree with TRBD2. The J call may be incorrect, as the DNA end agrees better with TRBJ2-7. The CDR3 runs to 15 residues. Germline CDR1 MNHEY, CDR2 SMNVEV (reference sequence). The CDR3 bases are TGTGCCAGCAGTTTCCAGGGACTAGGCTCTCGCGAGCAGTACTTC. Protein sequence: CASSFQGLGSREQYF.

The DNA for the CDR3 is TGTGCCAGCCTCGCGGGGGGCTACGAGCAGTACTTC. It specifies CASLAGGYEQYF. The chain recombines TRBV2 with TRBJ2-7, with 8 bases identical to TRBD2. The CDR3 consists of 12 residues. Germline loops: CDR1 SNHLY, CDR2 FYNNEI. V was clipped by 8 bases and J by 3 bases; unmatched bases: 3. The full variable domain, completed using reference TRBV2 and TRBJ2-7, is EPEVTQTPSHQVTQMGQEVILRCVPISNHLYFYWYRQILGQKVEFLVSFYNNEISEKSEIFDDQFSVERPDGSNFTLKIRSTKLEDSAMYFCASLAGGYEQYFGPGTRLTVT.

To note about this clonotype: A read error may account for a junction end that differs from germline. This sequence joins TRBV13 and TRBJ1-4; 7 nucleotides match TRBD1. This CDR3 region has 16 residues. The germline CDR1 and CDR2 sequences are PRHDT and FYEKMQ (reference sequence). The CDR3 protein is CAGSAPAGRGDEKLFF. CDR3 coding DNA: TGTGCCGGCAGCGCCCCGGCAGGCAGGGGGGATGAAAAACTGTTTTTT.

The chain combines TRBV7-2 with TRBJ2-1; no clear D. Germline V gives CDR1 SGHTA, CDR2 FQGNSA. This CDR3 is 15 amino acids long. Trimming took 5 bases from V and 0 from J, leaving 11 bases between them. The CDR3 spells CASSTDGSSYNEQFF. CDR3 DNA sequence: TGTGCCAGCAGCACGGACGGAAGCTCCTACAATGAGCAGTTCTTC.

The rearrangement joins TRBV7-8 to TRBJ2-7; 8 bases agree with TRBD2. The CDR3 length is 18 residues. The junction had 13 bases not matched to a gene; V was cut back by 1 base and J by 2 bases. The germline V gene encodes CDR1 SGHVS and CDR2 FQNEAQ. DNA for the CDR3: TGTGCCAGCAGCTTAGGCCGTACATCCACTAGCGGCACCTACGAGCAGTACTTC. Translation: CASSLGRTSTSGTYEQYF.

V and J are TRBV7-9 and TRBJ1-2; 8 bases are shared with TRBD1. Germline CDR1 SEHNR, CDR2 FQNEAQ (reference sequence). The ends lost 5 bases at V and 7 bases at J; junction bases unmatched: 9. The CDR3 has 14 amino acids. The CDR3 is CASSPLDRERGYTF. CDR3 DNA: TGTGCCAGCAGCCCCCTGGACAGGGAACGTGGCTACACCTTC. Together with reference TRBV7-9 and TRBJ1-2, the CDR3 gives the full variable domain: DTGVSQNPRHKITKRGQNVTFRCDPISEHNRLYWYRQTLGQGPEFLTYFQNEAQLEKSRLLSDRFSAERPKGSFSTLEIQRTEQGDSAMYLCASSPLDRERGYTFGSGTRLTVV.

This clonotype was seen more than once but under ten times. V is TRBV7-9 and J is TRBJ2-7; D may be TRBD1 (6 bases). Trimming pared 7 bases from V and 4 bases from J, leaving 14 bases between. The CDR3 is 13 amino acids. Germline loops: CDR1 SEHNR, CDR2 FQNEAQ (reference sequence). The CDR3 DNA reads as TGTGCCAGCATGCAGACAGGCCGGTACGAGCAGTACTTC. Its translation: CASMQTGRYEQYF.

This clonotype was detected a few times. This chain joins TRBV5-1 and TRBJ2-3; perhaps TRBD2 as D (6 bases). The CDR3 length is 14 residues. The germline CDR1 and CDR2 sequences are SGHRS and YFSETQ. Trimming shortened V by 4 bases and J by 6 bases, and 15 bases separated the two germline ends. DNA for the CDR3: TGCGCCAGCAGCCCTACAGTGGCGGGGGATACGCAGTATTTT. Residues: CASSPTVAGDTQYF.

This clonotype was counted once. J is TRBJ1-2 and V is TRBV7-2, with a weak D call TRBD1 (5 bases). The CDR3 runs to 16 residues. Trimming took 5 bases from V and 7 from J, leaving 23 bases between them. The germline V gene has CDR1 SGHTA and CDR2 FQGNSA. Here the CDR3 reads CASSPFVGRNDGGYTF. The CDR3 DNA reads as TGTGCCAGCAGCCCCTTTGTGGGACGGAATGACGGTGGCTACACCTTC.

This chain connects TRBV10-3 to TRBJ2-7; 7 bases align to TRBD1. The CDR3 contains 14 residues. The V gene end was trimmed by 3 bases and the J gene end by 5 bases; junction bases not matched to a gene: 7. Germline V gene lookup returns CDR1 ENHRY and CDR2 SYGVKD. The CDR3 DNA follows: TGTGCCATCAGTGAAGGGGGCCAGGGCCACGAGCAGTACTTC. Translating it yields CAISEGGQGHEQYF.

This clonotype was counted a few times. This sequence joins TRBV20-1 and TRBJ2-5; D may match TRBD1 or TRBD2 (6 bases each). The germline V and J ends were trimmed by 8 bases and 5 bases, with 15 bases remaining between them. The CDR3 spans 12 residues. Germline assignment: CDR1 DFQATT and CDR2 SNEGSKA (reference sequence). CDR3 in DNA: TGCAGTCCTAAGGGGGGCGGGGAGACCCAGTACTTC. This codes for CSPKGGGETQYF.

This rearrangement joins TRBV20-1 to TRBJ1-6, with TRBD1 matching over 8 bases. Trimming took 1 base from V and 10 from J; bases not matched to a gene: 6. The germline gives CDR1 DFQATT, CDR2 SNEGSKA (reference sequence). The CDR3 spans 14 residues. The CDR3 region is CSARATGDYSPLHF. The CDR3 coding sequence is TGCAGTGCTAGAGCGACAGGGGATTACTCACCCCTCCACTTT.

This clonotype was observed many times. The genes are TRBV4-1 and TRBJ2-7, with a tentative D call TRBD1 (6 bases). Per the germline V gene, CDR1 is MGHRA and CDR2 is YSYEKL. This CDR3 has 15 residues. Trimming removed 1 base from V and 0 bases from J, with 10 bases in between. This CDR3 reads CASSQGQDSSYEQYF. The CDR3 DNA follows: TGCGCCAGCAGCCAAGGACAGGATAGCTCCTACGAGCAGTACTTC.

The chain combines TRBV7-9 with TRBJ1-1; D gene uncertain. The length of the CDR3 is 14 residues. Germline V gene lookup returns CDR1 SEHNR and CDR2 FQNEAQ (reference sequence). V lost 4 bases and J lost 4, with 13 bases in between. CDR3 in DNA: TGTGCCAGCAGCTCGACCACTGGAACCACTGAAGCTTTCTTT. This translates into CASSSTTGTTEAFF.

This clonotype came up once. This chain joins TRBV9 and TRBJ2-1; 14 positions match TRBD2. The DNA end is more similar to TRBJ2-7, so the J call may be wrong. The CDR3 spans 21 residues. Germline V gene data show CDR1 as SGDLS and CDR2 as YYNGEE. As DNA, the CDR3 is TGTGCCAGCAGCGCCACTTCACCGGGACTAGCGGGGGCCAGCTCCTACAATGAGCAGTACTTC. Encoded protein: CASSATSPGLAGASSYNEQYF.

The chain uses TRBV6-2 or TRBV6-3 and TRBJ1-2; tentatively, D is TRBD1 (5 bases). The V gene lost 0 bases and the J gene lost 4 bases, with 9 bases spanning the gap. The CDR3 runs 14 residues. Looked up from germline, CDR1 is MNHEY and CDR2 is SVGEGT. CDR3 residues: CASSYSLTAYGYTF. CDR3 nucleotides: TGTGCCAGCAGTTACTCGCTGACAGCCTATGGCTACACCTTC.

The chain joins TRBV2 to TRBJ1-1; weak D call: TRBD1 (5 bases). Germline-derived CDR1 and CDR2 are SNHLY and FYNNEI. The CDR3 contains 14 residues. The V gene lost 4 bases and the J gene lost 4 bases, with 13 bases spanning the gap. For the CDR3, the DNA is TGTGCCAGCAGTGGTTTGTTTGGGGGCACTGAAGCTTTCTTT. The encoded protein is CASSGLFGGTEAFF.

The CDR3, as DNA: TGCAGCGGGTTACAGGGGGCAAGATTCAACACTGAAGCTTTCTTT. Its translation: CSGLQGARFNTEAFF. V and J are TRBV29-1 and TRBJ1-1; TRBD1 matches 9 bases. CDR3 length equals 15 residues. CDR1 and CDR2 from the germline V gene are SQVTM and ANQGSEA. V lost 7 bases to trimming and J lost 2 bases; unmatched junction nucleotides: 11.

The chain is built from TRBV20-1 and TRBJ2-5; the D gene is possibly TRBD1 (6 bases). Trimming stripped 5 bases from V and 4 bases from J, with 17 bases between. CDR1 is DFQATT and CDR2 is SNEGSKA in the germline V gene (reference sequence). The CDR3 sequence is 14 residues long. The DNA for the CDR3 is TGCAGTGCTGAGCCCTTACAGGGCGTAGAGACCCAGTACTTC. This sequence encodes CSAEPLQGVETQYF.

The V call is TRBV29-1, the J call TRBJ2-2; 10 bases map to TRBD2. J lost 5 bases, V lost 3 bases, and 3 bases had no gene match. Germline loops: CDR1 SQVTM, CDR2 ANQGSEA. The CDR3 totals 14 residues. The DNA for the CDR3 is TGCAGCGTTGACGCACTAGCGGGAACCGGGGAGCTGTTTTTT. It yields the protein CSVDALAGTGELFF.